This T cell receptor (beta chain) was profiled in a study of blood T cells in healthy people across ages (dated by TCRdb to the mid-2010s). Study-level background: In model experiments, template switching captured roughly one uniquely barcoded TCR beta cDNA molecule for every two T cells. Age-related changes in TCR beta repertoire diversity were measured in the study by deep sequencing normalized with unique cDNA molecular identifiers. Donors were grouped into four age groups: young (average approximately 15 years), middle-aged (39), aged (around 62) and long-lived (approximately 78). Using the same blood draw, the study looked at two additional independent replicas of 1 million unique cDNA reads for two donors, one aged 18 to 30 and the other aged 80 or older. To avoid experimental bias, donors of different ages were randomly spread across the sequencing lanes.

Systemically healthy Caucasian individuals from Russia, some 38 in total and aged roughly 6 to 100 years, were included as donors. Each donor gave about 10 milliliters of peripheral blood, drawn into EDTA-treated Vacutainer tubes. Ficoll-Paque density-gradient centrifugation was used to isolate PBMCs, with at least 6.5 million obtained per sample. Trizol reagent was used to extract total RNA from PBMCs, with at least 5.5 micrograms per sample. The percentages of naive CD45RAhigh/CD27high T cells were determined by flow cytometry on a PBMC aliquot from every donor. What the research found in general, with its limitations: Estimates of total diversity based on one million sequenced T cells were regarded as lower bounds and as underestimates. Observed TCR beta diversity correlated strongly with the percentage of naive T cells measured by flow cytometry. Observed TCR beta diversity per million T cells fell roughly linearly with age, and a significant reduction was already apparent by age approximately 40. Compared with the aged group, the long-lived group had more naive CD4+ T cells, fewer expanded clones and increased TCR diversity, suggesting age selection. Since profiling was done on bulk unsorted PBMCs, naive and antigen-experienced compartments could not be conclusively compared. Because donor CMV infection status was unknown, age-related changes in expanded clonotypes were potentially confounded.

CDR1 and CDR2 were assigned from the germline V gene as MNHEY and SVGAGI. V loses 2 bases, J loses 2 bases, and the germline ends lie 6 bases apart. From the cysteine up to the phenylalanine, the CDR3 has a length of 13 residues. The only DNA kept is the CDR3, 39 bases in frame from the first base. The library was produced with 5' RACE. Sequencing relied on an Illumina HiSeq 2500. A second PCR of about 6 to 12 cycles was run with a J-beta primer mix and a sample-barcoded 5' primer. A unique molecular identifier was introduced onto each TCR beta cDNA molecule by a template-switch 5' adaptor carrying 12 random nucleotides. At least 2.5 million CDR3-containing paired-end reads were obtained from each sample. The Mint cDNA synthesis kit, primed by a TRBC-specific oligonucleotide, was used to synthesize first-strand cDNA from all RNA. Following uracil-DNA glycosylase treatment, all cDNA underwent a first 18-cycle PCR with the universal primers M1SS and BC2_uni_R. For the original study's pipeline: For normalization, 1 million high-quality reads, each with a distinct molecular identifier, were randomly selected from each sample. Reads with shared molecular identifiers were discarded instead of being binned into consensus sequences. CDR3 identification, clonotype clustering and error correction used MiTCR with a Q25 quality threshold and the strictest error-elimination algorithm. Lower-bound total TCR beta diversity was estimated with a nonparametric unseen species model using Euler transformation. TCRdb handled the public reads itself, with Q25 trimming in fastp and clone calling in MiXCR, and kept productive beta chains. Identical CDR3 protein sequences are pooled into one entry, listed with their most common genes and DNA. The V and J calls were not made by the authors but by TCRdb's processing. The sample yields about 1.5 million distinct CDR3 sequences; about 45% were counted once. The ten largest clonotypes hold roughly 3.7% of the sample.

In this sample, this clonotype turned up a few times. Which antigen it targets is not known. No clone much larger than this one lies a single base away; base qualities are absent. The sample taken for sequencing was blood. The source is a young woman in good health. This receptor chain uses TRBV6-5 and TRBJ1-2, with the D gene not clear enough to name. The nucleotide sequence is TGTGCCAGCAGTTACGTAGGCAACTATGGCTACACCTTC. This is translated as CASSYVGNYGYTF.